Listed below are T cell receptor beta chains from one sample, sequenced in a study of Graves' ophthalmopathy and Graves' hyperthyroidism. TCRdb reprocessed the multiplex PCR reads with MiXCR, giving one entry per CDR3 protein. The data contain around 1.1 million distinct CDR3 sequences, roughly 35% of them singletons. Sample: peripheral blood or thyroid tissue (not recorded which). These receptors were obtained from an adult man with Graves' hyperthyroidism. Each CDR3 is given with its conserved first and last residue. A D gene is named only where the DNA matches it firmly. Not every row has a clone size; where given, it reads once, few, many or a size class.

v_call	clone_size	j_call	cdr3_length	d_call	cdr3_aa	cdr3_nt
TRBV12-3/TRBV12-4	many	TRBJ2-5	15	TRBD1	CASSLAPQGGETQYF	TGTGCCAGCAGTTTAGCCCCACAGGGGGGAGAGACCCAGTACTTC
TRBV27	NA	TRBJ1-5	14	NA	CASSLSSEGQPQHF	TGTGCCAGCAGTTTGTCCTCTGAAGGCCAGCCCCAGCATTTT
TRBV15	few	TRBJ2-5	17	TRBD1	CATSRLGRDRGTETQYF	TGTGCCACCAGCAGGTTAGGCCGGGACAGGGGGACGGAGACCCAGTACTTC
TRBV20-1	NA	TRBJ2-7	14	TRBD2	CSARLAADRSLEYF	TGCAGTGCTAGACTAGCGGCGGATCGGAGTCTGGAGTACTTC
TRBV7-8	few	TRBJ2-2	16	NA	CASSPTSGGNTGELFF	TGTGCCAGCAGCCCCACTTCTGGGGGGAACACCGGGGAGCTGTTTTTT
TRBV29-1	NA	TRBJ2-7	14	TRBD2	CSATRLAHSYEQYF	TGCAGCGCCACCCGACTAGCGCACTCCTACGAGCAGTACTTC
TRBV10-3	NA	TRBJ2-1	14	NA	CAILKGQGHNEQFF	TGTGCCATATTGAAGGGCCAGGGCCACAATGAGCAGTTCTTC
TRBV14	once	TRBJ1-4	18	NA	CASSHPGGGWVTNEKLFF	TGTGCCAGCAGCCACCCGGGGGGAGGATGGGTAACTAATGAAAAACTGTTTTTT
TRBV6-1	many	TRBJ1-2	14	NA	CASSALDRTYGYTF	TGTGCCAGCAGTGCCCTTGACAGGACCTATGGCTACACCTTC
TRBV5-1	few	TRBJ2-7	14	NA	CASRGEPGPYEQYF	TGTGCCAGCCGGGGAGAACCGGGTCCCTACGAGCAGTACTTC
TRBV29-1	many	TRBJ2-2	14	NA	CSVEGTWNTGELFF	TGCAGCGTTGAAGGGACATGGAACACCGGGGAGCTGTTTTTT
TRBV7-9	many	TRBJ2-2	15	TRBD1	CASVPAGGNTGELFF	TGTGCCAGCGTTCCGGCAGGGGGTAACACCGGGGAGCTGTTTTTT
TRBV7-9	few	TRBJ2-2	16	NA	CASSLVDWVNTGELFF	TGTGCCAGCAGCTTAGTTGACTGGGTGAACACCGGGGAGCTGTTTTTT
TRBV4-1	NA	TRBJ1-3	14	NA	CASTREGPGNTIYF	TGCGCCAGTACGAGGGAGGGTCCTGGAAACACCATATATTTT
TRBV29-1	once	TRBJ1-6	12	NA	CSVGTANSPLHF	TGCAGCGTTGGGACGGCCAATTCACCCCTCCACTTT
TRBV4-1	few	TRBJ1-1	16	TRBD1	CASSQIGGGRRPEAFF	TGCGCCAGCAGCCAAATAGGGGGCGGAAGGAGACCTGAAGCTTTCTTT
TRBV4-1	many	TRBJ1-2	15	NA	CASSQDPRRDYGYTF	TGCGCCAGCAGCCAAGATCCGCGGCGTGACTATGGCTACACCTTC
TRBV20-1	NA	TRBJ2-2	13	NA	CSARKSNTGELFF	TGCAGTGCTAGGAAATCGAACACCGGGGAGCTGTTTTTT
TRBV2	NA	TRBJ2-1	13	TRBD1	CATRDRGRDEQFF	TGTGCCACCCGGGACAGGGGGCGCGATGAGCAGTTCTTC
TRBV29-1	many	TRBJ1-1	9	NA	CSVGPKAFF	TGCAGCGTTGGGCCGAAAGCTTTCTTT
TRBV9	few	TRBJ2-7	14	NA	CASSVEIRSYEQYF	TGTGCCAGCAGCGTAGAGATAAGGTCCTACGAGCAGTACTTC
TRBV27	few	TRBJ2-7	12	TRBD1	CASSTGVGEQYF	TGTGCCAGCAGTACAGGGGTGGGCGAGCAGTACTTC
TRBV7-9	few	TRBJ1-1	10	TRBD1	CAARPGQGSF	TGTGCCGCGAGACCTGGACAGGGTTCTTTT
TRBV20-1	NA	TRBJ1-5	19	NA	CSAREPVLGRVGFDQPQHF	TGCAGTGCTAGAGAGCCCGTTTTAGGGAGAGTCGGGTTTGATCAGCCCCAGCATTTT
TRBV6-6	NA	TRBJ1-1	13	NA	CASSPRPNTESFF	TGTGCCAGCAGTCCGAGGCCGAACACTGAATCTTTCTTT
TRBV7-9	many	TRBJ2-5	14	NA	CASSLGSYQETQYF	TGTGCCAGCAGCTTAGGTTCATACCAAGAGACCCAGTACTTC
TRBV5-6	NA	TRBJ1-4	16	NA	CASSSTPGATNEKLFF	TGTGCCAGCAGCTCGACCCCAGGTGCAACTAATGAAAAACTGTTTTTT
TRBV5-8	many	TRBJ1-1	13	NA	CASGAGWHTEAFF	TGTGCCAGCGGGGCAGGGTGGCACACTGAAGCTTTCTTT
TRBV10-3	once	TRBJ1-1	13	TRBD1	CATMRQGATEAFF	TGTGCCACAATGCGACAGGGTGCCACTGAAGCTTTCTTT
TRBV6-6	NA	TRBJ1-5	13	NA	CASSYGRELPQHF	TGTGCCAGCAGTTACGGTAGGGAGCTGCCCCAGCATTTT
TRBV7-8	many	TRBJ1-5	14	NA	CASSAFQGSQPQHF	TGTGCCAGCAGCGCCTTCCAGGGGTCTCAGCCCCAGCATTTT